What follows are 23 T cell receptor beta chains derived from one specimen sequenced in a study of T cell responses to AZD1222 COVID-19 vaccine. Some clones are missing from TCRdb's copy, which holds only in-frame ones; the method was immunoSEQ multiplex PCR. Found here are 150,000 to 200,000 clones, 93% of them singletons; the top ten hold 3% to 5%. The sample here was peripheral blood, taken on day 0 of AZD1222 vaccination. These receptors originate from an adult in good health.

The chain links TRBV15 to TRBJ1-5; no definite D call. V lost 5 bases and J 5 bases, leaving 16 bases between the germline ends. The length of the CDR3 is 15 residues. Per the germline V gene, CDR1 is LNHNV and CDR2 is YYDKDF (reference sequence). The DNA for the CDR3 is TGTGCCACCAGCGGAGGTTTTGCAGGTTATCAGCCCCAGCATTTT. This encodes CATSGGFAGYQPQHF.

This clone was picked up a small number of times. This chain links TRBV27 with TRBJ2-7; 9 positions match TRBD2. The V and J ends lost 2 bases and 5 bases, in that order; junction bases with no gene match: 4. From germline, CDR1 is MNHEY and CDR2 SMNVEV (reference sequence). This CDR3 is 14 amino acids long. CDR3 protein: CASSLRGLADEQYF. The CDR3 DNA follows: TGTGCCAGCAGTTTAAGGGGACTAGCCGACGAGCAGTACTTC.

V and J are TRBV19 and TRBJ2-7, with TRBD1 matching 8 bases. Germline CDR1 reads LNHDA; CDR2 reads SQIVND (reference sequence). CDR3 length: 20 residues. V shed 5 bases and J 1 base; nucleotides not matched to a gene: 22. The CDR3 loop reads CASSPIKRKNRTGMSYEQYF. CDR3 DNA: TGTGCCAGTAGTCCGATCAAAAGAAAAAATAGGACAGGGATGTCCTACGAGCAGTACTTC.

The rearrangement uses TRBV6-5 and TRBJ1-1; maybe TRBD1 (5 bases). CDR1 and CDR2 (germline): MNHEY, SVGAGI. V was trimmed by 8 bases and J by 1 base, leaving 11 bases between them. The length of the CDR3 is 13 residues. The CDR3 nucleotides read TGTGCCAGCTGGGTCAGGGCGAACACTGAAGCTTTCTTT. Its protein is CASWVRANTEAFF.

The V call is TRBV29-1, the J call TRBJ1-1, with D unclear. Germline loops: CDR1 SQVTM, CDR2 ANQGSEA. The CDR3 runs 11 residues. V lost 6 bases and J lost 4, with 9 bases in between. CDR3 protein: CSVNRGTEAFF. The CDR3 nucleotides are TGCAGCGTAAATCGTGGCACTGAAGCTTTCTTT.

The chain is built from TRBV27 and TRBJ1-2; D ambiguous. The V gene lost 2 bases and the J gene lost 4 bases, with 14 bases spanning the gap. Per germline, CDR1 MNHEY and CDR2 SMNVEV (reference sequence). CDR3 length: 15 residues. This CDR3 reads CASSLDSAAIYGYTF. CDR3 bases: TGTGCCAGCAGTTTAGATTCTGCAGCGATCTATGGCTACACCTTC.

The CDR3 DNA is TGTGCCAATAGCAGGCCCGTCCCCAATCAGCCCCAGCATTTT. Its translation: CANSRPVPNQPQHF. The chain employs TRBV19 and TRBJ1-5; D not certain. Germline V gene sequence: CDR1 LNHDA, CDR2 SQIVND (reference sequence). This CDR3 region has 14 residues. V was cut by 10 bases and J by 3 bases, with 16 bases left in between.

This CDR3 reads CASSPPIAGGPDTQYF. Here the CDR3 DNA reads TGTGCCAGCAGCCCACCAATAGCGGGAGGGCCGGATACGCAGTATTTT. The V gene is TRBV5-6, the J gene TRBJ2-3, with 11 bases identical to TRBD2. Germline values: CDR1 SGHDT, CDR2 YYEEEE. The CDR3 runs to 16 residues. After removal of 4 bases from V and 6 bases from J, the junction contained 10 bases not matched to a gene. Combining the CDR3 with reference TRBV5-6 and TRBJ2-3 gives the whole variable domain DAGVTQSPTHLIKTRGQQVTLRCSPKSGHDTVSWYQQALGQGPQFIFQYYEEEERQRGNFPDRFSGHQFPNYSSELNVNALLLGDSALYLCASSPPIAGGPDTQYFGPGTRLTVL.

V is TRBV6-5 and J is TRBJ1-2, with D unclear. Germline CDR1 and CDR2: MNHEY and SVGAGI. The V and J ends lost 6 bases and 5 bases respectively, with 13 bases between them. The length of the CDR3 is 13 residues. The CDR3 here is CASRLDGLYGYTF. As DNA, the CDR3 is TGTGCCAGCAGACTGGACGGTTTATATGGCTACACCTTC.

This chain uses TRBV30 with TRBJ2-5, with D possibly being TRBD2 (5 bases). Germline lookup yields CDR1 GTSNPN and CDR2 SVGIG (reference sequence). The germline V and J ends were trimmed by 8 bases and 2 bases, with 15 bases remaining between them. This CDR3 spans 13 amino acids. The CDR3 coding sequence is TGTGCCCTGGAGGCGGCGCAACAAGAGACCCAGTACTTC. It translates to CALEAAQQETQYF.

The count of this clone is one. The chain has TRBV3-1 (or the pseudogene TRBV3-2) and TRBJ1-2; 9 bases line up with TRBD1. Trimming cost V 6 bases and J 3 bases; bases outside gene matches: 11. This CDR3 region has 16 residues. Germline V gives CDR1 LGHDT, CDR2 YNNKEL (reference sequence). In DNA, the CDR3 is TGTGCCAGCAGGAGGTCGGACAGGGGCGAATACTATGGCTACACCTTC. Residues: CASRRSDRGEYYGYTF.

The chain combines TRBV1 with TRBJ1-5; the table's D call TRBD1 went unverified against the DNA. TRBV1 is marked as a pseudogene. The CDR3 is made up of 15 amino acids. The CDR3 sequence is CTSSPGQGAGQPQHF. In DNA form, the CDR3 reads TGCACCAGCAGCCCGGGACAGGGGGCAGGACAGCCCCAGCATTTT.

This clone was detected only once. The V call is TRBV18, the J call TRBJ1-5; 8 bases align to TRBD1. Germline CDR1 reads KGHSH; CDR2 reads LQKENI. Trimming at V came to 3 bases and at J to 5 bases, leaving 6 bases not matched to a gene. The CDR3 has 15 amino acids. DNA of the CDR3: TGTGCCAGCTCACCCAAGGGACAGGCTCATCAGCCCCAGCATTTT. It encodes CASSPKGQAHQPQHF.

This chain links TRBV6-5 with TRBJ2-1, with D perhaps TRBD1 (5 bases). Germline V gene sequence: CDR1 MNHEY, CDR2 SVGAGI. This CDR3 spans 13 amino acids. Trimming left V 5 bases short and J 5 bases short, with 10 bases between. The CDR3 reads CASSPDSNNEQFF. The CDR3 DNA reads as TGTGCCAGCAGTCCCGACAGCAACAATGAGCAGTTCTTC.

This rearrangement joins TRBV2 to TRBJ1-2, with unresolved D. The CDR3 has 12 residues. The V and J ends lost 3 bases and 3 bases respectively, with 5 bases between them. The V gene's germline CDR1 is SNHLY and CDR2 FYNNEI. The DNA of the CDR3 is TGTGCCAGCAGTGACGGGTACTATGGCTACACCTTC. Translation: CASSDGYYGYTF.

This clone was recorded only once. V is TRBV9 and J is TRBJ1-1, with 10 bases identical to TRBD1. The trim removed 0 bases at V and 7 bases at J, leaving 9 bases unmatched. The CDR3 covers 16 residues. Looked up from germline, CDR1 is SGDLS and CDR2 is YYNGEE. The CDR3 is CASSVGGTGDSFEAFF. DNA for the CDR3: TGTGCCAGCAGCGTAGGGGGGACAGGGGATTCTTTTGAAGCTTTCTTT.

This CDR3 reads CASSLGETGRAFF. For the CDR3, the DNA is TGTGCCAGCAGCTTAGGGGAGACAGGCCGGGCTTTCTTT. J is TRBJ1-1 and V is TRBV11-3; the D gene is possibly TRBD1 (6 bases). CDR3 length: 13 residues. V was shortened by 1 base and J by 11 bases, with 14 bases between the two germline ends. Looked up from germline, CDR1 is SGHNT and CDR2 is YENEEA. The whole variable domain, remainder taken from reference TRBV11-3 and TRBJ1-1, is EAGVVQSPRYKIIEKKQPVAFWCNPISGHNTLYWYLQNLGQGPELLIRYENEEAVDDSQLPKDRFSAERLKGVDSTLKIQPAELGDSAVYLCASSLGETGRAFFGQGTRLTVV.

This chain joins TRBV18 and TRBJ1-2; weak D call: TRBD1 (6 bases). Germline values: CDR1 KGHSH, CDR2 LQKENI. The V end lost 4 bases, the J end lost 3 bases, and 9 bases lay between the germline ends. This CDR3 comprises 13 residues. The DNA for the CDR3 is TGTGCCAGCTCACTACGGACAGACTATGGCTACACCTTC. The encoded protein is CASSLRTDYGYTF.

This clone was recorded once. Distinct nucleotide sequences in the sample also encode this CDR3. This chain uses TRBV20-1 with TRBJ2-1; perhaps TRBD2 as D (6 bases). Deletions cut 4 bases from V and 10 bases from J, with 11 bases between. The CDR3 totals 11 residues. The V gene's germline CDR1 is DFQATT and CDR2 SNEGSKA (reference sequence). CDR3 in DNA: TGCAGTGCTAACCTAGCGCGAGAGCAGTTCTTC. Translated, it gives CSANLAREQFF.

V gene TRBV5-5 combines with J gene TRBJ2-1; TRBD2 matches 8 bases. The V gene end was trimmed by 0 bases and the J gene end by 4 bases; junction bases not matched to a gene: 6. CDR1 and CDR2 from the germline V gene are SGHKS and YYEKEE (reference sequence). The CDR3 runs to 16 residues. The CDR3 loop is CASSLGLAGLYNEQFF. CDR3 DNA sequence: TGTGCCAGCAGCTTGGGGTTAGCGGGGTTGTACAATGAGCAGTTCTTC.

The V call is TRBV3-1 (or the pseudogene TRBV3-2), the J call TRBJ1-3, with TRBD1 matching over 9 bases. Losses at the gene ends were 5 bases for V and 11 bases for J; bases not matched to a gene: 7. Germline assignment: CDR1 LGHDT and CDR2 YNNKEL (reference sequence). The CDR3 is made up of 13 amino acids. DNA for the CDR3: TGTGCCAGCAGCTTTGACAGGGGGAGTGCCATATATTTT. Its translation is CASSFDRGSAIYF.

The V call is TRBV7-2, the J call TRBJ1-1; D is unclear. Looked up from germline, CDR1 is SGHTA and CDR2 is FQGNSA. The CDR3 is 13 amino acids. Trimming shortened V by 2 bases and J by 8 bases, and 12 bases separated the two germline ends. The CDR3: CASSLLAGWEAFF. The CDR3 bases are TGTGCCAGCAGCTTATTGGCAGGATGGGAAGCTTTCTTT. Complete variable domain (other parts from reference TRBV7-2 and TRBJ1-1): GAGVSQSPSNKVTEKGKDVELRCDPISGHTALYWYRQSLGQGLEFLIYFQGNSAPDKSGLPSDRFSAERTGGSVSTLTIQRTQQEDSAVYLCASSLLAGWEAFFGQGTRLTVV.

This clone was recorded only once. The chain has TRBV7-2 and TRBJ1-2, with TRBD1 as a possible D gene (5 bases). Germline V gene sequence: CDR1 SGHTA, CDR2 FQGNSA. The CDR3 totals 13 residues. Trimming pared 7 bases from V and 2 bases from J, leaving 11 bases between. The CDR3 region is CASTLGGNYGYTF. The CDR3 DNA reads as TGTGCCAGCACCCTGGGGGGGAACTATGGCTACACCTTC.